Below, 9 T cell receptor beta chains from the same sample are listed, as sequenced in a study of blood T cell repertoires in COVID-19. Some clones are missing from TCRdb's copy, which holds only in-frame ones; the method was immunoSEQ multiplex PCR. The data hold 200,000 or so clones, with less than 85% observed a single time. Sequencing was carried out using PBMCs or T cells enriched from blood (not recorded which). Every receptor here comes from a man aged 55 to 70 who had recovered from COVID-19.

The chain combines TRBV5-1 with TRBJ1-6, with a possible D match to TRBD1 (5 bases). Germline V lookup: CDR1 SGHRS, CDR2 YFSETQ. This CDR3 spans 14 amino acids. V gave up 0 bases and J gave up 8 bases, with 9 bases separating them. CDR3 sequence: CASSLEGADSPLHF. The CDR3 region has the DNA TGCGCCAGCAGCTTGGAAGGGGCAGATTCACCCCTCCACTTT. The full variable domain, completed using reference TRBV5-1 and TRBJ1-6, is KAGVTQTPRYLIKTRGQQVTLSCSPISGHRSVSWYQQTPGQGLQFLFEYFSETQRNKGNFPGRFSGRQFSNSRSEMNVSTLELGDSALYLCASSLEGADSPLHFGNGTRLTVT.

This sequence joins TRBV7-2 and TRBJ2-2, with a weak D call TRBD1 (7 bases). The germline V gene encodes CDR1 SGHTA and CDR2 FQGNSA. This CDR3 spans 19 amino acids. Trimming left V 5 bases short and J 7 bases short, with 29 bases between. The CDR3 sequence is CASSHVNRAIQGRFGELFF. The CDR3 region has the DNA TGTGCCAGCAGCCACGTCAACCGGGCAATACAGGGGAGGTTCGGGGAGCTGTTTTTT.

The gene calls are TRBV25-1 and TRBJ1-2; D possibly corresponds to TRBD1 (5 bases). Trimming removed 1 base from V and 0 bases from J, with 6 bases in between. This CDR3 region has 14 residues. CDR1 is MGHDK, CDR2 SYGVNS, per germline. The CDR3, as DNA: TGTGCCAGCAGTGAATTGGACACTAACTATGGCTACACCTTC. It specifies CASSELDTNYGYTF.

This sequence joins TRBV5-3 and TRBJ1-2, with 7 bases identical to TRBD1. TRBV5-3 belongs to the ORF category, with a function that is uncertain. The J segment lost 4 bases and the V segment lost 2 bases, leaving 11 bases of the junction unmatched. The CDR3 length is 16 residues. As DNA, the CDR3 is TGTGCCAGAAGCTTACCTAGGAGGGACAGTACCTATGGCTACACCTTC. Its protein is CARSLPRRDSTYGYTF.

The chain couples TRBV5-1 to TRBJ2-5, with TRBD1 identical over 7 bases. Trimming cost V 0 bases and J 5 bases; bases outside gene matches: 13. The CDR3 is 17 residues long. Germline lookup yields CDR1 SGHRS and CDR2 YFSETQ. The CDR3 nucleotides read TGCGCCAGCAGCTTGGCGGGGACAGTCTCGAAATGGGAGACCCAGTACTTC. It specifies CASSLAGTVSKWETQYF.

Comment on this clone: The sample has other DNA sequences that encode this CDR3 too. The V gene is TRBV14, the J gene TRBJ1-2; TRBD1 matches 9 bases. CDR1 is SGHDN, CDR2 FVKESK, per germline. The V and J ends lost 4 bases and 4 bases, in that order; junction bases with no gene match: 4. The length of the CDR3 is 14 residues. CDR3 bases: TGTGCCAGCAGCCCGGGACAGGGTATCTATGGCTACACCTTC. Protein sequence: CASSPGQGIYGYTF.

This clone was observed a single time. V usage is TRBV3-1 (or the pseudogene TRBV3-2) and J usage is TRBJ1-1; TRBD1 might be the D (6 bases). The CDR3 is made up of 14 amino acids. V lost 3 bases to trimming and J lost 4 bases, with 12 bases between them. From germline, CDR1 is LGHDT and CDR2 YNNKEL (reference sequence). This CDR3 is CASSQSGGSTEAFF. Here the CDR3 DNA reads TGTGCCAGCAGCCAGTCGGGGGGCTCCACTGAAGCTTTCTTT.

The chain uses TRBV29-1 and TRBJ1-1; TRBD1 matches 7 bases. V lost 6 bases and J lost 3; bases outside the gene matches: 4. Per germline, CDR1 SQVTM and CDR2 ANQGSEA. The CDR3 loop spans 12 amino acids. The CDR3 here is CSVGQVDTEAFF. CDR3 nucleotide sequence: TGCAGCGTCGGACAGGTCGACACTGAAGCTTTCTTT. The whole variable domain, filled in from reference TRBV29-1 and TRBJ1-1, reads SAVISQKPSRDICQRGTSLTIQCQVDSQVTMMFWYRQQPGQSLTLIATANQGSEATYESGFVIDKFPISRPNLTFSTLTVSNMSPEDSSIYLCSVGQVDTEAFFGQGTRLTVV.

This clone is a singleton in its sample. This chain connects TRBV7-8 to TRBJ2-1; the match to TRBD2 covers 9 bases. Germline V gene data show CDR1 as SGHVS and CDR2 as FQNEAQ. The CDR3 totals 15 residues. V was pared by 2 bases and J by 7 bases, with 6 bases of the junction left unmatched. In DNA, the CDR3 is TGTGCCAGCAGCTTATACGTAGCGGGGGAAAATGAGCAGTTCTTC. This gives the protein CASSLYVAGENEQFF.